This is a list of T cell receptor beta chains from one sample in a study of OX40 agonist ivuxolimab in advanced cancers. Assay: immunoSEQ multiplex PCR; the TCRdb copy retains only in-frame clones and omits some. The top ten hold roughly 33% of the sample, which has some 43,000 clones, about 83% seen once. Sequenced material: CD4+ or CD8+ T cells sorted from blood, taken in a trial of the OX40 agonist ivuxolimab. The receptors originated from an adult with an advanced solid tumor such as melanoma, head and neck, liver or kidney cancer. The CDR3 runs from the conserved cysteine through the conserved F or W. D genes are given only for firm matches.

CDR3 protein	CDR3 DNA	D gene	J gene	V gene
CASSPLPPGLGNEQFF	TGCGCCAGCAGCCCCTTACCCCCGGGCCTAGGGAATGAGCAGTTCTTC	NA	TRBJ2-1	TRBV4-1
CASSSGGPNYGYTF	TGCGCCAGCAGCTCGGGGGGTCCTAACTATGGCTACACCTTC	NA	TRBJ1-2	TRBV5-1
CASSRDRAQETQYF	TGTGCCAGCAGCCGGGACAGGGCCCAAGAGACCCAGTACTTC	TRBD1	TRBJ2-5	TRBV7-6
CASSQGTSGGTTLKNIQYF	TGCGCCAGCAGCCAAGGGACTAGCGGGGGTACTACCCTAAAAAACATTCAGTACTTC	TRBD2	TRBJ2-4	TRBV4-1
CASSIGQGQQLNYGYTF	TGTGCCAGCAGTATCGGGCAGGGGCAACAACTTAACTATGGCTACACCTTC	NA	TRBJ1-2	TRBV6-4
CASSAARAGGADTQYF	TGTGCCAGCAGCGCCGCGAGGGCTGGGGGAGCAGATACGCAGTATTTT	NA	TRBJ2-3	TRBV9
CASSLAGGYEQYF	TGTGCCAGCAGCTTAGCGGGAGGCTACGAGCAGTACTTC	NA	TRBJ2-7	TRBV7-9
CASSGGLVYEQYF	TGCGCCAGCAGTGGCGGGTTGGTCTACGAGCAGTACTTC	NA	TRBJ2-7	TRBV10-1
CASSQDFGPPHGANVLTF	TGCGCCAGCAGCCAAGATTTTGGTCCTCCCCATGGGGCCAACGTCCTGACTTTC	NA	TRBJ2-6	TRBV4-1
CASSLKHTRADTQYF	TGTGCCAGCAGCCTTAAGCACACTCGGGCAGATACGCAGTATTTT	NA	TRBJ2-3	TRBV7-3
CASSLGPPDEQYF	TGTGCCAGCAGCCTAGGACCGCCAGACGAGCAGTACTTC	NA	TRBJ2-7	TRBV7-9